Included here is one T cell receptor beta chain sequence, with context. Its antigen remains unknown. This specimen comes from a study of CD8+ T cells in alopecia areata. Study overall: Oral tofacitinib, 5 to 10 mg twice daily, was given in an open-label trial. Treatment ran 6 to 18 months, with 6 months of follow-up afterward. Study-wide points: Resident alphabeta T cells of normal skin are also sequenced in scalp samples.

RNA was isolated and reverse transcribed to cDNA, the sequencing template. Assay used: immunoSEQ multiplex PCR; TCRdb lists only in-frame clones, some missing. Here the sample spans hundreds of thousands of clones, 67% being singletons. The CDR3 loop spans 14 amino acids. Germline lookup yields CDR1 SGDLS and CDR2 YYNGEE. V shed 3 bases and J shed 4 bases, with 12 bases lying between them. The V and J genes are TRBV9 and TRBJ2-3, with D perhaps matching TRBD1 (6 bases). This sequence originates from a human donor with alopecia areata. This material consisted of CD4+ T cells sorted from blood, taken at week 0. The CDR3 DNA sequence: TGTGCCAGCAGCGCACAGGGTCGGGCAGATACGCAGTATTTT. This translates into CASSAQGRADTQYF.